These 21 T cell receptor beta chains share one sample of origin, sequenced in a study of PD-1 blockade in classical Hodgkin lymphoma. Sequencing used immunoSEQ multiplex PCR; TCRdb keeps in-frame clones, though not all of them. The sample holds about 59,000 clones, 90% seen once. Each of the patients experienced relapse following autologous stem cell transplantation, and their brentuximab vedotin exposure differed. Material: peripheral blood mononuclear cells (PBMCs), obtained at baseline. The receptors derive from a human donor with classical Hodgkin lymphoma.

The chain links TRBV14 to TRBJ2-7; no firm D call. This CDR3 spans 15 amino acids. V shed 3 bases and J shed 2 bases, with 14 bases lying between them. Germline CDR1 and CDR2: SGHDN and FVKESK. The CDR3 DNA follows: TGTGCCAGCAGCCACGAGGACGCGACTCCCTACGAGCAGTACTTC. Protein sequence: CASSHEDATPYEQYF.

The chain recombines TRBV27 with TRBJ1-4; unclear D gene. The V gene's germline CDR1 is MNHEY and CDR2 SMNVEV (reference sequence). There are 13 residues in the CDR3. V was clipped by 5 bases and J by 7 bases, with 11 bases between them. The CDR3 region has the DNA TGTGCCAGCAGTCGTTCCAGCGGTGAAAAACTGTTTTTT. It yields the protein CASSRSSGEKLFF.

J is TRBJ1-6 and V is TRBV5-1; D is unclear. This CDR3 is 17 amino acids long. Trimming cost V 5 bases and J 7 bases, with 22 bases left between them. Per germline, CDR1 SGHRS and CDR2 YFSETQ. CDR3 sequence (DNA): TGCGCCAGCAGGAATAGGCCGGCTATGAATCTGAATTCACCCCTCCACTTT. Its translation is CASRNRPAMNLNSPLHF.

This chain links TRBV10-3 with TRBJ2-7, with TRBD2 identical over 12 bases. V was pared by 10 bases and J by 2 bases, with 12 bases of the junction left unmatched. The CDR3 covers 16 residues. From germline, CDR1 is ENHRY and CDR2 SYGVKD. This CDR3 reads CATMDTSGGSPYEQYF. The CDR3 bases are TGTGCCACCATGGATACTAGCGGGGGGTCCCCCTACGAGCAGTACTTC.

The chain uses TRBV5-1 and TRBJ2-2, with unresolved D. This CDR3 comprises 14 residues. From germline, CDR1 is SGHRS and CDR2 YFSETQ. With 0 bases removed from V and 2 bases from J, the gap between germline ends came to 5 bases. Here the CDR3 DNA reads TGCGCCAGCAGCTTGGGGGCTAACACCGGGGAGCTGTTTTTT. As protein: CASSLGANTGELFF.

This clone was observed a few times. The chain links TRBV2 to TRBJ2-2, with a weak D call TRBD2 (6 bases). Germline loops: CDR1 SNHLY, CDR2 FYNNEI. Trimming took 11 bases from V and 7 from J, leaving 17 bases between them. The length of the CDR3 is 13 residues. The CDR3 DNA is TGTGCCGGAGGGACTCCTTTGAGCGGGGAGCTGTTTTTT. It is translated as CAGGTPLSGELFF.

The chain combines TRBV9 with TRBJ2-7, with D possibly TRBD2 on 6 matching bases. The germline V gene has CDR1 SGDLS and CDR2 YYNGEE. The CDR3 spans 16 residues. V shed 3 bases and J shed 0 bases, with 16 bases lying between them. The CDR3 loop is CASSEAGGGDSYEQYF. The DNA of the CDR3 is TGTGCCAGCAGCGAGGCCGGGGGTGGGGACTCCTACGAGCAGTACTTC.

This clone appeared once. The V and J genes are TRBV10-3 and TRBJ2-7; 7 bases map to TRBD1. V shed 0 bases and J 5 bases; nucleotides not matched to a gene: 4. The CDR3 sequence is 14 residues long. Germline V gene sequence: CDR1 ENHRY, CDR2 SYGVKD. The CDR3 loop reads CAISESGQVDEQYF. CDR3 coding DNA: TGTGCCATCAGTGAGTCTGGACAGGTGGACGAGCAGTACTTC.

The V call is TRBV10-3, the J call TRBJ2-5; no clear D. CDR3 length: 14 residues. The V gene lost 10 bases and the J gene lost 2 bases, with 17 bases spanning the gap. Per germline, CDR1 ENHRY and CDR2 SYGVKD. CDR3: CATRPGSGQETQYF. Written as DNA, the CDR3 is TGTGCCACAAGGCCTGGGTCAGGTCAAGAGACCCAGTACTTC.

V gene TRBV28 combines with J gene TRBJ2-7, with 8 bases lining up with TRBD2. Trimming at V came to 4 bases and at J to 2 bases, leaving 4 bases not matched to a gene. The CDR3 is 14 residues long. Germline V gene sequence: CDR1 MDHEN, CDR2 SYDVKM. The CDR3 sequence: CASSSGTRPYEQYF. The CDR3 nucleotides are TGTGCCAGCAGTTCCGGGACTAGACCCTACGAGCAGTACTTC. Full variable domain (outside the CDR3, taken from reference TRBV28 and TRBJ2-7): DVKVTQSSRYLVKRTGEKVFLECVQDMDHENMFWYRQDPGLGLRLIYFSYDVKMKEKGDIPEGYSVSREKKERFSLILESASTNQTSMYLCASSSGTRPYEQYFGPGTRLTVT.

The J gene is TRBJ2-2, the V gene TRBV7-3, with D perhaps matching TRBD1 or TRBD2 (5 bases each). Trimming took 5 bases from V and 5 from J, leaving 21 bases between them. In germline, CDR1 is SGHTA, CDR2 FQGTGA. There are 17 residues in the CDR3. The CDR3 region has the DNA TGTGCCAGCAGCCCGTCCGGGACCACTGAATTAACCGGGGAGCTGTTTTTT. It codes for CASSPSGTTELTGELFF.

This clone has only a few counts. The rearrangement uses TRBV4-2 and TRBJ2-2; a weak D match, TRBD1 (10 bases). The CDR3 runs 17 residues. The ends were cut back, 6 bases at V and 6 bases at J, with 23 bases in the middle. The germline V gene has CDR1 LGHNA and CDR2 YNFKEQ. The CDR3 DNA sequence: TGTGCCAGCAGACGGACAGGGGGAGCGGGAGGTGCCGGGGAGCTGTTTTTT. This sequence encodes CASRRTGGAGGAGELFF.

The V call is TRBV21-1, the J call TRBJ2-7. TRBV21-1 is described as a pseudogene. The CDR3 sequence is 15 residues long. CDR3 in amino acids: CASSLLLHVLDEQYF. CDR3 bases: TGTGCCAGCAGCTTGTTGCTACACGTGTTAGACGAGCAGTACTTC.

CDR3 region: CASSLYSQETQYF. The CDR3 bases are TGTGCCAGCAGCTTATACAGCCAAGAGACCCAGTACTTC. V and J are TRBV11-3 and TRBJ2-5; no clear D gene. CDR1 and CDR2 from the germline V gene are SGHNT and YENEEA. The CDR3 contains 13 residues. Between the trimmed V and J ends, which lost 2 bases and 1 base, there was a span of 5 bases.

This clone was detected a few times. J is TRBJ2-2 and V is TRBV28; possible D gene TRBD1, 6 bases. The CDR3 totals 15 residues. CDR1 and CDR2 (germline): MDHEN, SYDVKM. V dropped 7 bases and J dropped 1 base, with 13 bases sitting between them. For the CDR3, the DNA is TGTGCCAGCAAACTGTGGGGGCAGAACACCGGGGAGCTGTTTTTT. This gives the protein CASKLWGQNTGELFF.

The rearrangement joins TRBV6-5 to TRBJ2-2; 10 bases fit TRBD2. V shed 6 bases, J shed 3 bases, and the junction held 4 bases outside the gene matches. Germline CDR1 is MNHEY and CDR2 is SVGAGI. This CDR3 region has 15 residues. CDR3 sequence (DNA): TGTGCCAGCAGCCTCGGACTAGCGGACACCGGGGAGCTGTTTTTT. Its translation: CASSLGLADTGELFF.

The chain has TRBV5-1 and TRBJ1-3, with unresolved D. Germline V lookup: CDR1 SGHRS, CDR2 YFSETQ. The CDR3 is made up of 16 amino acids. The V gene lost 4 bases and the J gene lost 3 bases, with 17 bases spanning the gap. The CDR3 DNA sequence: TGCGCCAGCAGCCCCGGGATTTATAGTGGTGGAAACACCATATATTTT. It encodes CASSPGIYSGGNTIYF.

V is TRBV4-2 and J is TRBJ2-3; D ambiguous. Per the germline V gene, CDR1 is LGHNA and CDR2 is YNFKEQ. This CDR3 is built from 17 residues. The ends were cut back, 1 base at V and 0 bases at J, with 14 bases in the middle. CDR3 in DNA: TGTGCCAGCAGCCAAGCATGGCCGTCCCGGAGCACAGATACGCAGTATTTT. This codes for CASSQAWPSRSTDTQYF.

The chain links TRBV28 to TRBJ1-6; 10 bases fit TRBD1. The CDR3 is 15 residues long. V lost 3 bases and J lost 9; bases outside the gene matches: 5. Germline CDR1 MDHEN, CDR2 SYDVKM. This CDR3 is CASSFPGQGTSPLHF. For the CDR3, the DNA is TGTGCCAGCAGTTTCCCGGGACAGGGGACTTCACCCCTCCACTTT.

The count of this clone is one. The CDR3 nucleotides are TGTGCCAGCAGCCTTGACAGGGTTTTGGACACTGAAGCTTTCTTT. Amino acids: CASSLDRVLDTEAFF. V usage is TRBV5-4 and J usage is TRBJ1-1, with 7 nucleotides matching TRBD1. The CDR3 totals 15 residues. V lost 4 bases to trimming and J lost 3 bases; unmatched junction nucleotides: 9. Germline V gene data show CDR1 as SGHNT and CDR2 as YYREEE (reference sequence).

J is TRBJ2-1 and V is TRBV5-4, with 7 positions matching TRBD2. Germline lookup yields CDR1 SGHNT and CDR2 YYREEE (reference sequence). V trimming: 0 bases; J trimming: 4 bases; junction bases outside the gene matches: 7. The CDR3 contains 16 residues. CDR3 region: CASSLGGGGTYNEQFF. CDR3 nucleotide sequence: TGTGCCAGCAGCTTGGGTGGCGGGGGTACGTACAATGAGCAGTTCTTC.